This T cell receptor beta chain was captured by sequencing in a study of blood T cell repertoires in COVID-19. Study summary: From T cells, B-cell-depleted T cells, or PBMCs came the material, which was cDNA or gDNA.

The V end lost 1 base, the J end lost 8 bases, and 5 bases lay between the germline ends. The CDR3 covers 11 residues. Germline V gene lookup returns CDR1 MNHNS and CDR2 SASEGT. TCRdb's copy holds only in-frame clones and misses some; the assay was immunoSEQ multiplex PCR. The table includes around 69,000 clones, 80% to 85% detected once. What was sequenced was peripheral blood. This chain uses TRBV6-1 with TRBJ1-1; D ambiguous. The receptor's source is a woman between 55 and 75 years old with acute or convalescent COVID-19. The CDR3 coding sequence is TGTGCCAGCAGTGAAGGCAGGGAAGCTTTCTTT. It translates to CASSEGREAFF.